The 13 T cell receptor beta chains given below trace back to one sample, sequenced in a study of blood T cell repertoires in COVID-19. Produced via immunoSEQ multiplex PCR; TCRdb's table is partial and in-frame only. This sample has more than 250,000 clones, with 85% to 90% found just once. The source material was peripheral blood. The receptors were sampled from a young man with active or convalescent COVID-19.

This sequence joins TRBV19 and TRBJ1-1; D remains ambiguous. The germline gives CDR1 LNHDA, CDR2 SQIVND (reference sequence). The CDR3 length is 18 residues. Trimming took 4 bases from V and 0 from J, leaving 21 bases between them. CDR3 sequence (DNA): TGTGCCAGTAGTAGATCGGCTGTAGCTTACCTCATGAACACTGAAGCTTTCTTT. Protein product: CASSRSAVAYLMNTEAFF.

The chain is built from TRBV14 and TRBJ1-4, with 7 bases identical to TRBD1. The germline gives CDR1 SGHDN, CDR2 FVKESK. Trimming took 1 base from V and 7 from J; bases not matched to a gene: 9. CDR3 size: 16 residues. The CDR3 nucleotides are TGTGCCAGCAGCCAAGTCCGCGGGACAGTCGCTGAAAAACTGTTTTTT. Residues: CASSQVRGTVAEKLFF.

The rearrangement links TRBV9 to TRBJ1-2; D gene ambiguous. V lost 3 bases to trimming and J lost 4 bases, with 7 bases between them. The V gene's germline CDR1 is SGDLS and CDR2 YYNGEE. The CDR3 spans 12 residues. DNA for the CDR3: TGTGCCAGCAGCGAGAGTAGCTATGGCTACACCTTC. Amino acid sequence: CASSESSYGYTF. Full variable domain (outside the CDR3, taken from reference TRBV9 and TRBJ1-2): DSGVTQTPKHLITATGQRVTLRCSPRSGDLSVYWYQQSLDQGLQFLIQYYNGEERAKGNILERFSAQQFPDLHSELNLSSLELGDSALYFCASSESSYGYTFGSGTRLTVV.

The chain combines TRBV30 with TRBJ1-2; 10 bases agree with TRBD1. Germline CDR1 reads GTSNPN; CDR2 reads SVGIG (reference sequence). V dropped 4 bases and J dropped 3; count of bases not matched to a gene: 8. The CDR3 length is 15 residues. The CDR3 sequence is CAWNRGTGDDYGYTF. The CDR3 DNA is TGTGCCTGGAACAGGGGGACAGGGGATGACTATGGCTACACCTTC.

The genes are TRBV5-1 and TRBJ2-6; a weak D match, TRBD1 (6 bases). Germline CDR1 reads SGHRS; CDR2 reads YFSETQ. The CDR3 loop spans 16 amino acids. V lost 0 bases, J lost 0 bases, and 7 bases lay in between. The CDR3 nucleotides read TGCGCCAGCAGCTTGGGGACAGCCTCTGGGGCCAACGTCCTGACTTTC. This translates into CASSLGTASGANVLTF.

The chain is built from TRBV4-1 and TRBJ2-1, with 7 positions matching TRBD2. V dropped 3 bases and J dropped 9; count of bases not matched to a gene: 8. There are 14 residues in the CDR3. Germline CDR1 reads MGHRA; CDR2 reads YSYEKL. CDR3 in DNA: TGCGCCAGCAGCCAGACGGGAGGAAGGCCTGAGCAGTTCTTC. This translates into CASSQTGGRPEQFF.

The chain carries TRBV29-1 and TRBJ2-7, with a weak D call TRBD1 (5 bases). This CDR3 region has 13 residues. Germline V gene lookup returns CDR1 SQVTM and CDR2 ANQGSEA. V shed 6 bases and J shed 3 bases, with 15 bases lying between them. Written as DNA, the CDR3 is TGCAGCGTCCCGACAGAGGTTAACTACGAGCAGTACTTC. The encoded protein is CSVPTEVNYEQYF.

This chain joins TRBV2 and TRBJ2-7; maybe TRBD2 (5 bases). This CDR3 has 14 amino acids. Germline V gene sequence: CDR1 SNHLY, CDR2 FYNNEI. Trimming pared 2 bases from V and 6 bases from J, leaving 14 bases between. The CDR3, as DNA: TGTGCCAGCAGTGAACGGCCGGACTCGGCCGAGCAGTACTTC. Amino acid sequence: CASSERPDSAEQYF.

The CDR3: CASSEALWDNNSPLHF. The DNA of the CDR3 is TGTGCCAGCAGTGAAGCGCTCTGGGACAATAATTCACCCCTCCACTTT. The V call is TRBV2, the J call TRBJ1-6, with D possibly being TRBD1 (6 bases). Germline CDR1 and CDR2: SNHLY and FYNNEI. Trimming took 0 bases from V and 5 from J, leaving 11 bases between them. There are 16 residues in the CDR3. The full variable domain, with the rest looked up from reference TRBV2 and TRBJ1-6, is EPEVTQTPSHQVTQMGQEVILRCVPISNHLYFYWYRQILGQKVEFLVSFYNNEISEKSEIFDDQFSVERPDGSNFTLKIRSTKLEDSAMYFCASSEALWDNNSPLHFGNGTRLTVT.

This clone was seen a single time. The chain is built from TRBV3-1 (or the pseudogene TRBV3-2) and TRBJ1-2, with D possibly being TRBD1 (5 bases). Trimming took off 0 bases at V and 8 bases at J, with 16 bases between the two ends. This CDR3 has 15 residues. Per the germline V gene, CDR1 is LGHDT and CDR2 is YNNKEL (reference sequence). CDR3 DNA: TGTGCCAGCAGCCAAGATCGTGTGGGGCAGGTGGGCTACACCTTC. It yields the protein CASSQDRVGQVGYTF.

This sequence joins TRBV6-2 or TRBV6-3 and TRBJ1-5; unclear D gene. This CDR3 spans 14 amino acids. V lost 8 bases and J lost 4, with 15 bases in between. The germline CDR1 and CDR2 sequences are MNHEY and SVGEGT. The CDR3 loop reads CASRPTRKNQPQHF. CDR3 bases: TGTGCCAGCCGCCCGACACGGAAGAATCAGCCCCAGCATTTT.

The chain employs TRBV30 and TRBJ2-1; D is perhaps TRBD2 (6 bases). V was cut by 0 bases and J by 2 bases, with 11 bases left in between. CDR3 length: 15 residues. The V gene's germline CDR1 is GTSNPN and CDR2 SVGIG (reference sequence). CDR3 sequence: CAWSVRSGAYNEQFF. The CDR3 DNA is TGTGCCTGGAGTGTACGGTCGGGAGCCTACAATGAGCAGTTCTTC.

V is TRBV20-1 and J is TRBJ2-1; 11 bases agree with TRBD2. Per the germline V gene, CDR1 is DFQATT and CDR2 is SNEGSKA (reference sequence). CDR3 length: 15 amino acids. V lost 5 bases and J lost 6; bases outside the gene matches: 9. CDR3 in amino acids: CSARATSGILNEQFF. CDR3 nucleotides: TGCAGTGCTCGTGCGACTAGCGGGATCCTCAATGAGCAGTTCTTC.